The 27 T cell receptor beta chains listed next were all sequenced from one sample in a study of OX40 agonist ivuxolimab in advanced cancers. Generated by immunoSEQ multiplex PCR, the TCRdb table keeps only in-frame clones and is missing some. The sample shows 90,000 or so clones, 91% of them seen only once. Specimen: CD4+ or CD8+ T cells sorted from blood, collected in a trial of the OX40 agonist ivuxolimab. These receptors came from an adult with an advanced solid tumor such as melanoma, head and neck, liver or kidney cancer.

This clone turned up a few times. This chain connects TRBV19 to TRBJ2-7, with D uncertain. Germline V gene sequence: CDR1 LNHDA, CDR2 SQIVND (reference sequence). CDR3 length equals 13 residues. Between the trimmed V and J ends, which lost 5 bases and 8 bases, there was a span of 16 bases. The DNA of the CDR3 is TGTGCCAGTAGTCAACGGGCCGCTGTCAAGCAGTACTTC. This codes for CASSQRAAVKQYF.

The V call is TRBV28, the J call TRBJ1-1, with unresolved D. Trimming took off 7 bases at V and 0 bases at J, with 9 bases between the two ends. The length of the CDR3 is 13 residues. CDR1 is MDHEN, CDR2 SYDVKM, per germline. The CDR3 DNA is TGTGCCAGCACCCTTATCCTGAACACTGAAGCTTTCTTT. It yields the protein CASTLILNTEAFF.

The chain recombines TRBV11-2 with TRBJ2-5, with a possible D match to TRBD2 (7 bases). Germline loops: CDR1 SGHAT, CDR2 FQNNGV. The CDR3 has 13 residues. V lost 3 bases and J 5 bases, leaving 10 bases between the germline ends. The DNA of the CDR3 is TGTGCCAGCAGCTTTGGGGGGGCCGAGACCCAGTACTTC. Protein product: CASSFGGAETQYF.

This clone appeared a single time. This chain joins TRBV29-1 and TRBJ1-1; D might be TRBD1 (5 bases). V lost 6 bases and J lost 1, with 9 bases in between. The CDR3 runs to 12 residues. CDR1 is SQVTM and CDR2 is ANQGSEA in the germline V gene. The CDR3 DNA reads TGCAGCGTAGACAGTTCGAACACTGAAGCTTTCTTT. Translation gives CSVDSSNTEAFF.

The chain employs TRBV21-1 and TRBJ1-2; no DNA check was done on the table's D call, TRBD1. TRBV21-1 is noted as a pseudogene. The CDR3 sequence is 19 residues long. CDR3: CASSARLRDRGPFWYGYTF. The DNA of the CDR3 is TGTGCCAGCAGCGCTCGTCTCCGGGACAGGGGCCCGTTTTGGTATGGCTACACCTTC.

The chain couples TRBV6-6 to TRBJ2-6; no definite D call. V was shortened by 4 bases and J by 0 bases, with 7 bases between the two germline ends. The CDR3 runs 15 residues. Germline values: CDR1 MNHNY, CDR2 SVGAGI (reference sequence). CDR3: CASSSTHSGANVLTF. The CDR3 bases are TGTGCCAGCAGTTCCACGCACTCTGGGGCCAACGTCCTGACTTTC.

This clone was seen a few times. The rearrangement joins TRBV5-1 to TRBJ2-3; 10 bases map to TRBD1. Germline V gene lookup returns CDR1 SGHRS and CDR2 YFSETQ. J was trimmed by 1 base and V by 0 bases; bases with no gene match: 2. The CDR3 has 16 amino acids. CDR3 residues: CASSLAGTGGTDTQYF. The CDR3 DNA is TGCGCCAGCAGCTTGGCCGGGACAGGGGGCACAGATACGCAGTATTTT.

This clone came up a few times. This chain connects TRBV28 to TRBJ2-7, with D perhaps matching TRBD2 (6 bases). The ends were cut back, 8 bases at V and 0 bases at J, with 11 bases in the middle. From germline, CDR1 is MDHEN and CDR2 SYDVKM. The CDR3 covers 13 residues. Here the CDR3 reads CASCPGSSYEQYF. The CDR3 DNA reads as TGTGCCAGCTGCCCCGGGAGCTCCTACGAGCAGTACTTC.

Note on this clone: This CDR3 is also generated by other DNA sequences in the sample. The chain couples TRBV28 to TRBJ2-3, with a tentative D call TRBD2 (6 bases). V shed 2 bases and J shed 3 bases, with 6 bases lying between them. The CDR3 is 13 amino acids. Germline values: CDR1 MDHEN, CDR2 SYDVKM. Here the CDR3 reads CASSLSGTDTQYF. DNA of the CDR3: TGTGCCAGCAGTTTAAGCGGGACAGATACGCAGTATTTT.

The CDR3 loop reads CAWRGQVVNGYTF. The DNA of the CDR3 is TGTGCCTGGAGAGGCCAGGTCGTAAACGGCTACACCTTC. This sequence joins TRBV30 and TRBJ1-2; D is unresolved. Between the trimmed V and J ends, which lost 3 bases and 8 bases, there was a span of 16 bases. The CDR3 runs 13 residues. The germline V gene encodes CDR1 GTSNPN and CDR2 SVGIG (reference sequence). Drawing the rest from reference TRBV30 and TRBJ1-2, the complete variable domain is SQTIHQWPATLVQPVGSPLSLECTVEGTSNPNLYWYRQAAGRGLQLLFYSVGIGQISSEVPQNLSASRPQDRQFILSSKKLLLSDSGFYLCAWRGQVVNGYTFGSGTRLTVV.

The chain uses TRBV5-1 and TRBJ2-4; 14 bases align to TRBD2. Germline values: CDR1 SGHRS, CDR2 YFSETQ. This CDR3 comprises 15 residues. The V and J ends lost 3 bases and 8 bases, in that order; junction bases with no gene match: 4. This CDR3 reads CASSSGTSGSYIQYF. The CDR3 coding sequence is TGCGCCAGCAGCTCCGGGACTAGCGGGAGTTACATTCAGTACTTC.

The chain employs TRBV5-4 and TRBJ1-2, with a possible D match to TRBD1 (5 bases). Germline lookup yields CDR1 SGHNT and CDR2 YYREEE (reference sequence). Trimming removed 4 bases from V and 8 bases from J, with 9 bases in between. The CDR3 spans 11 residues. The CDR3 coding sequence is TGTGCCAGCAGCCGGGACTCGGGCTACACCTTC. Its translation: CASSRDSGYTF.

The chain is built from TRBV7-2 and TRBJ2-5; TRBD2 aligns across 11 bases. CDR1 and CDR2 from the germline V gene are SGHTA and FQGNSA. The CDR3 is 14 residues long. V gave up 4 bases and J gave up 4 bases; unmatched junction bases: 2. CDR3 residues: CASSSLAGGETQYF. In DNA form, the CDR3 reads TGTGCCAGCAGCTCCCTAGCGGGAGGAGAGACCCAGTACTTC.

This chain joins TRBV7-2 and TRBJ2-1, with 10 bases lining up with TRBD1. Germline CDR1 reads SGHTA; CDR2 reads FQGNSA. The CDR3 is made up of 12 amino acids. J was trimmed by 16 bases and V by 5 bases; bases with no gene match: 8. The chain's CDR3 is CASSPQTGGIFF. The DNA of the CDR3 is TGTGCCAGCAGCCCTCAGACAGGGGGCATTTTCTTC.

Here the CDR3 reads CASSISSYEQYF. The CDR3 nucleotides read TGTGCCAGCAGCATAAGCTCCTACGAGCAGTACTTC. The chain recombines TRBV2 with TRBJ2-7; unclear D gene. Germline V gene lookup returns CDR1 SNHLY and CDR2 FYNNEI. Trimming left V 6 bases short and J 0 bases short, with 6 bases between. CDR3 length equals 12 residues. The whole variable domain, filled in from reference TRBV2 and TRBJ2-7, reads EPEVTQTPSHQVTQMGQEVILRCVPISNHLYFYWYRQILGQKVEFLVSFYNNEISEKSEIFDDQFSVERPDGSNFTLKIRSTKLEDSAMYFCASSISSYEQYFGPGTRLTVT.

The chain carries TRBV30 and TRBJ1-1; D gene uncertain. CDR1 and CDR2 (germline): GTSNPN, SVGIG (reference sequence). V was pared by 3 bases and J by 6 bases, with 14 bases between. The CDR3 is 13 amino acids. CDR3: CAWSAIMGAEAFF. In nucleotides, the CDR3 is TGTGCCTGGAGCGCTATCATGGGCGCTGAAGCTTTCTTT.

This chain connects TRBV7-9 to TRBJ2-1, with 9 bases identical to TRBD2. The CDR3 length is 18 residues. V was clipped by 5 bases and J by 9 bases; unmatched bases: 20. Per the germline V gene, CDR1 is SEHNR and CDR2 is FQNEAQ (reference sequence). CDR3 protein: CASSTQVGGSGRSGEQFF. The CDR3 DNA reads as TGTGCCAGCAGCACCCAAGTCGGGGGGAGCGGGAGGTCGGGTGAGCAGTTCTTC.

The chain is built from TRBV10-1 and TRBJ1-2; D possibly corresponds to TRBD1 (5 bases). In germline, CDR1 is WNHNN, CDR2 SYGVQD (reference sequence). Trimming left V 3 bases short and J 3 bases short, with 26 bases between. CDR3 length equals 19 residues. The CDR3 sequence: CASSEAPAAAGSLHYGYTF. CDR3 coding DNA: TGCGCCAGCAGTGAAGCCCCCGCTGCGGCAGGGTCTCTTCACTATGGCTACACCTTC.

The rearrangement joins TRBV7-2 to TRBJ2-2; a weak D match, TRBD1 (5 bases). This CDR3 is 15 amino acids long. V lost 5 bases, J lost 4 bases, and 14 bases lay in between. Germline V gene data show CDR1 as SGHTA and CDR2 as FQGNSA. In nucleotides, the CDR3 is TGTGCCAGCAGCCCTTCAGGGATGGGCACCGGGGAGCTGTTTTTT. This translates into CASSPSGMGTGELFF.

V is TRBV28 and J is TRBJ1-1; D perhaps matches TRBD1 (6 bases). The CDR3 sequence is 14 residues long. Germline V gives CDR1 MDHEN, CDR2 SYDVKM. V was cut by 5 bases and J by 4 bases, with 14 bases left in between. CDR3 coding DNA: TGTGCCAGCAGTCCCGGACAGCGTACCACTGAAGCTTTCTTT. Its protein product is CASSPGQRTTEAFF.

The J gene is TRBJ1-5, the V gene TRBV5-4, with 8 bases lining up with TRBD1. In germline, CDR1 is SGHNT, CDR2 YYREEE (reference sequence). V lost 3 bases, J lost 2 bases, and 1 base stayed unmatched. The length of the CDR3 is 14 residues. The CDR3 DNA is TGTGCCAGCAGCTCGGGACAGGGCAATCAGCCCCAGCATTTT. Encoded protein: CASSSGQGNQPQHF.

The chain joins TRBV2 to TRBJ2-5, with TRBD2 matching 11 bases. V was pared by 5 bases and J by 2 bases, with 7 bases of the junction left unmatched. The V gene's germline CDR1 is SNHLY and CDR2 FYNNEI. This CDR3 is built from 16 residues. This chain's CDR3 is CASSSGLAGRQETQYF. Here the CDR3 DNA reads TGTGCCAGCAGTTCCGGACTAGCGGGCCGACAAGAGACCCAGTACTTC.

The rearrangement joins TRBV5-1 to TRBJ2-5; TRBD1 or TRBD2 may be the D gene (5 bases each). Germline V gene sequence: CDR1 SGHRS, CDR2 YFSETQ. V was pared by 2 bases and J by 5 bases, with 13 bases between. The CDR3 spans 14 residues. CDR3 sequence: CASSFGSGRETQYF. CDR3 bases: TGCGCCAGCAGCTTTGGATCGGGACGGGAGACCCAGTACTTC.

V gene TRBV19 combines with J gene TRBJ2-2; D is ambiguous. V dropped 11 bases and J dropped 1 base, with 8 bases sitting between them. CDR1 and CDR2 from the germline V gene are LNHDA and SQIVND (reference sequence). The CDR3 spans 12 residues. CDR3 DNA sequence: TGTGCCGGCTCTAGGAACACCGGGGAGCTGTTTTTT. Translating it yields CAGSRNTGELFF.

The rearrangement links TRBV7-2 to TRBJ1-4; TRBD1 agrees at 10 bases. Germline CDR1 and CDR2: SGHTA and FQGNSA. The V gene end was trimmed by 2 bases and the J gene end by 1 base; junction bases not matched to a gene: 7. There are 18 residues in the CDR3. CDR3 DNA: TGTGCCAGCAGCTTATTCCGGGGGACAGGGGTAACTAATGAAAAACTGTTTTTT. It translates to CASSLFRGTGVTNEKLFF.

The chain couples TRBV30 to TRBJ2-5; D gene uncertain. In germline, CDR1 is GTSNPN, CDR2 SVGIG (reference sequence). Trimming removed 0 bases at V and 2 bases at J, with 13 bases between. The CDR3 extends over 15 amino acids. The DNA of the CDR3 is TGTGCCTGGAGTGTACACAGTTCTCGGCAAGAGACCCAGTACTTC. Amino acids: CAWSVHSSRQETQYF.

The V call is TRBV4-1, the J call TRBJ2-5; no definite D call. Germline values: CDR1 MGHRA, CDR2 YSYEKL. The CDR3 extends over 14 amino acids. Trimming left V 1 base short and J 7 bases short, with 13 bases between. CDR3 sequence: CASSQGSWPGTQYF. The DNA of the CDR3 is TGCGCCAGCAGCCAAGGATCCTGGCCCGGGACCCAGTACTTC.